This T cell receptor (beta chain) was profiled in a study of CD8 T cells in ankylosing spondylitis. Study results and caveats: Prior literature has documented some motif variants in synovial fluid and blood from reactive arthritis. Seemingly characteristic of ankylosing spondylitis blood was a TCR beta motif consisting of eight highly homologous variants.

There are a few counts of this clonotype. The antigen remains unidentified. TCR beta libraries were made by quantitative 5'-RACE with molecular barcodes. Each CDR3 protein is one row after TCRdb ran MiXCR on the 5' RACE reads. This table has 390,000 or so distinct CDR3 sequences, 20% to 25% appearing once. This CDR3 contains 14 residues. Trimming stripped 2 bases from V and 4 bases from J, with 12 bases between. CDR1 SGHRS and CDR2 YFSETQ come from the germline V gene. The sample taken for sequencing was blood, either unsorted or a sorted T cell fraction (not recorded which). The V gene is TRBV5-1, the J gene TRBJ1-1; TRBD1 is a possible D gene (5 bases). This receptor was identified in a male donor with ankylosing spondylitis. This chain's CDR3 is CASSFGGGITEAFF. Written as DNA, the CDR3 is TGCGCCAGCAGCTTTGGGGGGGGGATCACTGAAGCTTTCTTT.